One and the same sample provided the 24 T cell receptor beta chains below, sequenced in a study of cytotoxic CD8 clonotypes in ibrutinib-treated CLL. Clones were read by immunoSEQ multiplex PCR, and TCRdb kept only the in-frame ones, dropping some. The sample holds 150,000 or so clones, over 60% seen once. The sample in question was PBMCs, obtained after 12 months of ibrutinib treatment. The receptors stem from a human donor with chronic lymphocytic leukemia.

The V gene is TRBV13, the J gene TRBJ1-2; 7 bases line up with TRBD1. The CDR3 runs 11 residues. The germline gives CDR1 PRHDT, CDR2 FYEKMQ (reference sequence). J was trimmed by 14 bases and V by 5 bases; bases with no gene match: 8. In DNA form, the CDR3 reads TGTGCCAGCAGCCCTGGGACAGCCAGTACCTTC. Translated: CASSPGTASTF.

The chain has TRBV7-9 and TRBJ2-3; 7 nucleotides align to TRBD2. CDR3 length equals 16 residues. The V segment lost 5 bases and the J segment 0 bases; nucleotides outside the gene matches: 8. CDR1 and CDR2 from the germline V gene are SEHNR and FQNEAQ (reference sequence). DNA for the CDR3: TGTGCCAGCAGCCCGATGACTAGCACGAGCACAGATACGCAGTATTTT. Translating it yields CASSPMTSTSTDTQYF.

The chain is built from TRBV10-3 and TRBJ2-7; D unresolved. Trimming took 6 bases from V and 0 from J, leaving 12 bases between them. Germline CDR1 reads ENHRY; CDR2 reads SYGVKD. There are 14 residues in the CDR3. The CDR3 region has the DNA TGTGCCATCAGGAAGGGCAGTAGCTCCTACGAGCAGTACTTC. Protein: CAIRKGSSSYEQYF.

The rearrangement links TRBV4-2 to TRBJ2-2; TRBD1 is a possible D gene (6 bases). Trimming pared 0 bases from V and 0 bases from J, leaving 11 bases between. Per germline, CDR1 LGHNA and CDR2 YNFKEQ. The CDR3 runs to 17 residues. CDR3 coding DNA: TGTGCCAGCAGCCAAGAGTGGGGACACGCGAACACCGGGGAGCTGTTTTTT. Amino acid sequence: CASSQEWGHANTGELFF.

The chain is built from TRBV25-1 and TRBJ1-4, with 8 bases aligning to TRBD1. Germline lookup yields CDR1 MGHDK and CDR2 SYGVNS. This CDR3 contains 16 residues. The V and J ends lost 3 bases and 2 bases, in that order; junction bases with no gene match: 5. CDR3 sequence reads: CASSDPRGLTNEKLFF. CDR3 sequence (DNA): TGTGCCAGCAGTGACCCCAGGGGGCTCACTAATGAAAAACTGTTTTTT.

The chain links TRBV2 to TRBJ1-5; D is unclear. The CDR3 totals 14 residues. Germline CDR1 and CDR2: SNHLY and FYNNEI. The ends were cut back, 2 bases at V and 4 bases at J, with 9 bases in the middle. CDR3 residues: CASSERWQNQPQHF. The DNA for the CDR3 is TGTGCCAGCAGTGAACGTTGGCAGAATCAGCCCCAGCATTTT.

This clone was detected only a few times. The chain has TRBV5-1 and TRBJ1-1; unclear D gene. V lost 0 bases to trimming and J lost 0 bases, with 12 bases between them. The CDR3 runs to 16 residues. CDR1 and CDR2 (germline): SGHRS, YFSETQ. CDR3 region: CASSLVSPTMNTEAFF. The CDR3 coding sequence is TGCGCCAGCAGCTTGGTATCGCCCACTATGAACACTGAAGCTTTCTTT.

V gene TRBV7-9 combines with J gene TRBJ2-3; D is ambiguous. Germline values: CDR1 SEHNR, CDR2 FQNEAQ (reference sequence). With 5 bases removed from V and 2 bases from J, the gap between germline ends came to 17 bases. The CDR3 length is 16 residues. The CDR3 loop is CASSPDWGHATDTQYF. In DNA, the CDR3 is TGTGCCAGCAGCCCCGATTGGGGTCATGCCACAGATACGCAGTATTTT. Full variable domain (rest looked up from reference TRBV7-9 and TRBJ2-3): DTGVSQNPRHKITKRGQNVTFRCDPISEHNRLYWYRQTLGQGPEFLTYFQNEAQLEKSRLLSDRFSAERPKGSFSTLEIQRTEQGDSAMYLCASSPDWGHATDTQYFGPGTRLTVL.

The chain links TRBV19 to TRBJ2-7; D uncertain. Germline assignment: CDR1 LNHDA and CDR2 SQIVND (reference sequence). The CDR3 totals 15 residues. The V end was cut by 9 bases, the J end by 3 bases, with 21 bases between. The CDR3 here is CASAFQASPYYEQYF. DNA of the CDR3: TGTGCCAGCGCCTTTCAGGCTTCTCCTTACTACGAGCAGTACTTC.

The gene calls are TRBV15 and TRBJ1-1; a possible D gene is TRBD1 (5 bases). Deletions cut 0 bases from V and 0 bases from J, with 11 bases between. Germline-derived CDR1 and CDR2 are LNHNV and YYDKDF (reference sequence). This CDR3 has 16 amino acids. CDR3 in amino acids: CATSRDRPGLNTEAFF. DNA for the CDR3: TGTGCCACCAGCAGAGATCGGCCAGGGTTGAACACTGAAGCTTTCTTT.

This chain connects TRBV27 to TRBJ2-3; 7 bases are a match to TRBD2. CDR1 is MNHEY and CDR2 is SMNVEV in the germline V gene (reference sequence). J gave up 0 bases and V 6 bases, and 15 bases lay outside the gene matches. The CDR3 is made up of 18 amino acids. The CDR3 DNA reads as TGTGCCAGCAGCCCCCGGCGACCAGGGACTATAAGCACAGATACGCAGTATTTT. Protein: CASSPRRPGTISTDTQYF.

The chain joins TRBV6-6 to TRBJ2-1, with TRBD2 as a possible D gene (6 bases). The CDR3 is 14 amino acids. The V end was cut by 6 bases, the J end by 2 bases, with 11 bases between. The V gene's germline CDR1 is MNHNY and CDR2 SVGAGI (reference sequence). The CDR3 region has the DNA TGTGCCAGCAGACGAGGGGAGGCCTACAATGAGCAGTTCTTC. Amino acid sequence: CASRRGEAYNEQFF.

This chain uses TRBV4-3 with TRBJ2-5; D is uncertain. This CDR3 region has 15 residues. Germline assignment: CDR1 LGHNA and CDR2 YSLEER. Between the trimmed V and J ends, which lost 2 bases and 2 bases, there was a span of 12 bases. The CDR3: CASSQFPRSQETQYF. The CDR3 DNA sequence: TGCGCCAGCAGCCAATTCCCCCGTAGTCAAGAGACCCAGTACTTC.

The chain recombines TRBV15 with TRBJ2-7; D remains ambiguous. The V end lost 0 bases, the J end lost 4 bases, and 10 bases lay between the germline ends. Germline CDR1 and CDR2: LNHNV and YYDKDF (reference sequence). The CDR3 loop spans 14 amino acids. CDR3 coding DNA: TGTGCCACCAGCAGAGAGTATATTGGATACGAGCAGTACTTC. Its protein product is CATSREYIGYEQYF.

This sequence joins TRBV11-3 and TRBJ1-5; D not certain. The CDR3 extends over 16 amino acids. V was shortened by 6 bases and J by 0 bases, with 15 bases between the two germline ends. Germline V gene data show CDR1 as SGHNT and CDR2 as YENEEA. The CDR3 loop reads CASSPIGSYSNQPQHF. The CDR3 region has the DNA TGTGCCAGCAGTCCCATTGGGTCGTATAGCAATCAGCCCCAGCATTTT.

This clone was detected once. The V and J genes are TRBV5-1 and TRBJ2-6, with D perhaps TRBD2 (5 bases). The germline V gene encodes CDR1 SGHRS and CDR2 YFSETQ. The CDR3 loop spans 12 amino acids. Deletions cut 10 bases from V and 10 bases from J, with 15 bases between. In nucleotides, the CDR3 is TGCGCCGGTTTGAAGGAGGTGAACGTCCTGACTTTC. Its protein is CAGLKEVNVLTF.

The chain links TRBV7-9 to TRBJ1-1; D is undetermined. Deletions cut 1 base from V and 5 bases from J, with 8 bases between. Germline lookup yields CDR1 SEHNR and CDR2 FQNEAQ (reference sequence). CDR3 length: 13 residues. The chain's CDR3 is CASSLDGWTEAFF. In DNA form, the CDR3 reads TGTGCCAGCAGCTTAGATGGTTGGACTGAAGCTTTCTTT.

The V gene is TRBV7-2, the J gene TRBJ2-1; TRBD2 aligns across 11 bases. V was pared by 3 bases and J by 0 bases, with 4 bases of the junction left unmatched. Germline CDR1 and CDR2: SGHTA and FQGNSA. The CDR3 runs 17 residues. The CDR3: CASSFIAGGVSYNEQFF. For the CDR3, the DNA is TGTGCCAGCAGCTTTATAGCGGGAGGGGTCTCCTACAATGAGCAGTTCTTC.

The chain couples TRBV11-2 to TRBJ2-7; the D gene could be TRBD1 or TRBD2 (5 bases each). Germline values: CDR1 SGHAT, CDR2 FQNNGV. The length of the CDR3 is 15 residues. Trimming took off 5 bases at V and 2 bases at J, with 16 bases between the two ends. The CDR3 DNA reads TGTGCCAGCAGCCTCGGACTCACAGGACCCTACGAGCAGTACTTC. It encodes CASSLGLTGPYEQYF.

The CDR3 loop is CASSLDTGNTIYF. As DNA, the CDR3 is TGTGCCAGCTCACTTGACACTGGAAACACCATATATTTT. The chain has TRBV18 and TRBJ1-3; D gene ambiguous. Germline values: CDR1 KGHSH, CDR2 LQKENI. This CDR3 comprises 13 residues. V lost 4 bases and J 2 bases, leaving 6 bases between the germline ends. The full variable domain, with the rest looked up from reference TRBV18 and TRBJ1-3, is NAGVMQNPRHLVRRRGQEARLRCSPMKGHSHVYWYRQLPEEGLKFMVYLQKENIIDESGMPKERFSAEFPKEGPSILRIQQVVRGDSAAYFCASSLDTGNTIYFGEGSWLTVV.

This chain links TRBV6-5 with TRBJ2-2; perhaps TRBD1 as D (5 bases). Trimming cost V 6 bases and J 4 bases, with 9 bases left between them. The CDR3 is 13 amino acids. The germline gives CDR1 MNHEY, CDR2 SVGAGI. CDR3: CASREQVTGELFF. The CDR3 DNA is TGTGCCAGCAGGGAACAGGTCACCGGGGAGCTGTTTTTT.

The rearrangement links TRBV20-1 to TRBJ2-1; unclear D gene. V was pared by 3 bases and J by 7 bases, with 7 bases between. Germline CDR1 is DFQATT and CDR2 is SNEGSKA (reference sequence). The CDR3 extends over 11 amino acids. CDR3 DNA: TGCAGTGCTAGGTTTACGAATGAGCAGTTCTTC. It translates to CSARFTNEQFF.

This chain joins TRBV14 and TRBJ2-7; 11 bases align to TRBD1. V gave up 0 bases and J gave up 7 bases; unmatched junction bases: 8. There are 16 residues in the CDR3. Germline CDR1 is SGHDN and CDR2 is FVKESK. CDR3 loop: CASSQDRTGGRREQYF. CDR3 nucleotides: TGTGCCAGCAGCCAAGATCGGACAGGGGGCCGACGGGAGCAGTACTTC.

The J gene is TRBJ2-4, the V gene TRBV4-2, with 11 bases fitting TRBD2. Looked up from germline, CDR1 is LGHNA and CDR2 is YNFKEQ. The CDR3 is 19 residues long. Germline trimming cut 3 bases from V and 0 bases from J; bases unmatched to any gene: 10. CDR3 amino acids: CASSQFTGTSGIAKNIQYF. The CDR3, as DNA: TGTGCCAGCAGCCAGTTTACCGGGACTAGCGGCATAGCCAAAAACATTCAGTACTTC.